Following are 22 T cell receptor beta chains from one sample sequenced in a study of blood T cell repertoires in COVID-19. Repertoires were generated with immunoSEQ multiplex PCR, while TCRdb's copy carries only in-frame clones and drops some. The sample includes 200,000 to 250,000 clones, almost 90% of them seen just once. The sample was PBMCs or T cells enriched from blood (not recorded which). The receptor source for this set is a man under 40 who had been exposed to COVID-19.

The chain uses TRBV6-1 and TRBJ1-2; 7 bases match TRBD1. Trimming at V came to 4 bases and at J to 3 bases, leaving 11 bases not matched to a gene. This CDR3 has 16 amino acids. Germline assignment: CDR1 MNHNS and CDR2 SASEGT. In nucleotides, the CDR3 is TGTGCCAGCAGTGGGGGGACAGTACTAAATCACTATGGCTACACCTTC. Encoded protein: CASSGGTVLNHYGYTF.

The chain couples TRBV9 to TRBJ2-3; 8 bases line up with TRBD1. There are 15 residues in the CDR3. Per the germline V gene, CDR1 is SGDLS and CDR2 is YYNGEE. The ends lost 2 bases at V and 2 bases at J; junction bases unmatched: 4. CDR3 sequence (DNA): TGTGCCAGCAGCGTTCAGGGGGCCGACACAGATACGCAGTATTTT. Translation: CASSVQGADTDTQYF.

The chain carries TRBV4-2 and TRBJ2-1, with TRBD1 matching over 8 bases. The CDR3 extends over 16 amino acids. Germline V CDR1 and CDR2: LGHNA, YNFKEQ. J was trimmed by 7 bases and V by 4 bases; bases with no gene match: 12. CDR3 protein: CASSPEFLTGGNEQFF. The DNA of the CDR3 is TGTGCCAGCAGCCCGGAGTTCCTAACAGGGGGGAATGAGCAGTTCTTC.

A note on this clone: The junction shows a germline mismatch at one end, possibly a read error. The chain has TRBV2 and TRBJ2-3, with 10 bases identical to TRBD2. CDR3 size: 15 residues. Per the germline V gene, CDR1 is SNHLY and CDR2 is FYNNEI. DNA of the CDR3: TGTGCCAGCAGGGAAGCGGGGGGGCGATCAGATACGCAGTATTTT. This gives the protein CASREAGGRSDTQYF.

V gene TRBV7-8 combines with J gene TRBJ1-5, with TRBD1 matching 8 bases. The CDR3 totals 13 residues. With 5 bases clipped from V and 5 bases from J, the junction kept 2 bases outside the gene matches. Germline lookup yields CDR1 SGHVS and CDR2 FQNEAQ. The CDR3 bases are TGTGCCAGCAGCCAGGACAGGGATCAGCCCCAGCATTTT. Its translation is CASSQDRDQPQHF.

CDR3 sequence: CASSVTSGSGEQYF. The CDR3 bases are TGTGCCAGCAGCGTGACTAGCGGGTCGGGCGAGCAGTACTTC. V is TRBV5-4 and J is TRBJ2-7; 10 nucleotides line up with TRBD2. CDR1 SGHNT and CDR2 YYREEE come from the germline V gene (reference sequence). Trimming took 4 bases from V and 6 from J; bases not matched to a gene: 7. The length of the CDR3 is 14 residues.

The rearrangement uses TRBV18 and TRBJ1-1; D is possibly TRBD1 (5 bases). Trimming removed 2 bases from V and 5 bases from J, with 12 bases in between. Germline assignment: CDR1 KGHSH and CDR2 LQKENI. The CDR3 runs to 14 residues. CDR3 in amino acids: CASSPRGDGTEAFF. CDR3 coding DNA: TGTGCCAGCTCACCAAGGGGTGATGGAACTGAAGCTTTCTTT.

The chain couples TRBV11-1 to TRBJ2-7, with a weak D call TRBD1 (6 bases). Trimming shortened V by 5 bases and J by 0 bases, and 17 bases separated the two germline ends. Per germline, CDR1 SGHAT and CDR2 FQDESV (reference sequence). The CDR3 runs 16 residues. CDR3 coding DNA: TGTGCCAGCAGCCCTGCCCCTACAGGGCCCTCCTACGAGCAGTACTTC. Its protein product is CASSPAPTGPSYEQYF.

The V and J genes are TRBV6-6 and TRBJ1-1; no clear D gene. The V end was cut by 8 bases, the J end by 0 bases, with 13 bases between. There are 14 residues in the CDR3. Germline CDR1 and CDR2: MNHNY and SVGAGI (reference sequence). The CDR3 region is CASSGLQLNTEAFF. The CDR3 nucleotides are TGTGCCAGCTCGGGTTTGCAGTTGAACACTGAAGCTTTCTTT.

The chain uses TRBV19 and TRBJ2-3, with D tentatively TRBD2 (6 bases). Trimming shortened V by 7 bases and J by 4 bases, and 21 bases separated the two germline ends. Germline CDR1 is LNHDA and CDR2 is SQIVND (reference sequence). The CDR3 extends over 16 amino acids. CDR3 nucleotide sequence: TGTGCCAGTAATCAGGGCCTAGCGACCCCACCAGATACGCAGTATTTT. Amino acid sequence: CASNQGLATPPDTQYF.

In its sample, this clone was seen once. This CDR3 is CASSPDGGWRTDTQYF. The CDR3 nucleotides read TGTGCCAGCAGCCCCGACGGAGGATGGCGCACAGATACGCAGTATTTT. The chain uses TRBV7-3 and TRBJ2-3, with D possibly being TRBD2 (5 bases). Trimming took 5 bases from V and 1 from J, leaving 16 bases between them. CDR3 size: 16 residues. CDR1 is SGHTA, CDR2 FQGTGA, per germline.

This chain connects TRBV7-9 to TRBJ1-2; 11 positions match TRBD1. V shed 6 bases, J shed 0 bases, and the junction held 0 bases outside the gene matches. CDR1 is SEHNR, CDR2 FQNEAQ, per germline (reference sequence). This CDR3 comprises 14 residues. This chain's CDR3 is CASRGQGANYGYTF. CDR3 nucleotide sequence: TGTGCCAGCAGGGGACAGGGGGCTAACTATGGCTACACCTTC.

The table lists this clone with a count of one. This chain joins TRBV27 and TRBJ2-3, with 14 bases lining up with TRBD2. V was pared by 6 bases and J by 0 bases, with 5 bases of the junction left unmatched. CDR3 length equals 17 residues. The V gene's germline CDR1 is MNHEY and CDR2 SMNVEV (reference sequence). CDR3 amino acids: CASSPGTSGGSTDTQYF. Written as DNA, the CDR3 is TGTGCCAGCAGCCCCGGGACTAGCGGGGGTAGCACAGATACGCAGTATTTT.

This chain joins TRBV7-2 and TRBJ2-5; D might be TRBD2 (6 bases). V dropped 5 bases and J dropped 5 bases, with 18 bases sitting between them. This CDR3 region has 15 residues. Per the germline V gene, CDR1 is SGHTA and CDR2 is FQGNSA. Here the CDR3 DNA reads TGTGCCAGCAGCCCCCGTGCGGGGAGGTCTGAGACCCAGTACTTC. It translates to CASSPRAGRSETQYF.

The genes are TRBV27 and TRBJ2-7; D may be TRBD1 (6 bases). This CDR3 is 12 amino acids long. Germline CDR1 reads MNHEY; CDR2 reads SMNVEV (reference sequence). The germline V and J ends were trimmed by 4 bases and 2 bases, with 6 bases remaining between them. The CDR3 reads CASSSGAYEQYF. Here the CDR3 DNA reads TGTGCCAGCAGTTCAGGGGCCTACGAGCAGTACTTC.

A note on this clone: Mismatch with germline at one junction end may stem from a read error. The chain combines TRBV4-3 with TRBJ1-4; 7 bases match TRBD1. The CDR3 consists of 9 residues. Germline V lookup: CDR1 LGHNA, CDR2 YSLEER. CDR3 in DNA: TGCGCCAGCAGCCAACCGGACAGGTTT. Protein: CASSQPDRF.

The CDR3 loop reads CASSDVGQGAVQPQHF. In nucleotides, the CDR3 is TGTGCCAGCAGTGATGTGGGACAGGGGGCTGTGCAGCCCCAGCATTTT. The rearrangement uses TRBV6-1 and TRBJ1-5, with 12 bases that match TRBD1. With 3 bases clipped from V and 7 bases from J, the junction kept 7 bases outside the gene matches. CDR3 length: 16 amino acids. Germline V gives CDR1 MNHNS, CDR2 SASEGT.

This chain uses TRBV7-3 with TRBJ1-1; weak D call: TRBD1 (6 bases). This CDR3 contains 16 residues. V lost 2 bases, J lost 1 base, and 14 bases lay in between. Looked up from germline, CDR1 is SGHTA and CDR2 is FQGTGA. CDR3 in DNA: TGTGCCAGCAGCTTATGGGGGGGCGCAGGGAACACTGAAGCTTTCTTT. It specifies CASSLWGGAGNTEAFF.

This chain uses TRBV6-4 with TRBJ2-1, with D uncertain. The CDR3 covers 14 residues. V lost 5 bases and J 0 bases, leaving 8 bases between the germline ends. Germline V gene sequence: CDR1 MRHNA, CDR2 SNTAGT. CDR3 region: CASSPLSSYNEQFF. The CDR3 region has the DNA TGTGCCAGCAGTCCCTTGAGCTCCTACAATGAGCAGTTCTTC.

This chain uses TRBV2 with TRBJ1-5; the match to TRBD1 covers 7 bases. This CDR3 has 15 amino acids. Germline CDR1 SNHLY, CDR2 FYNNEI. The junction had 7 bases not matched to a gene; V was cut back by 5 bases and J by 3 bases. The DNA for the CDR3 is TGTGCCAGCAGTTCCCGGGACAGCTACAATCAGCCCCAGCATTTT. This gives the protein CASSSRDSYNQPQHF.

The chain has TRBV19 and TRBJ1-5; 10 positions agree with TRBD1. This CDR3 is 15 amino acids long. Germline V gene sequence: CDR1 LNHDA, CDR2 SQIVND (reference sequence). Losses at the gene ends were 4 bases for V and 7 bases for J; bases not matched to a gene: 7. CDR3 sequence: CASSSRQGAGQPQHF. The DNA for the CDR3 is TGTGCCAGTAGTAGTCGACAGGGGGCCGGGCAGCCCCAGCATTTT.

This chain joins TRBV6-2 or TRBV6-3 and TRBJ2-2; tentative D call: TRBD2 (6 bases). Germline-derived CDR1 and CDR2 are MNHEY and SVGEGT. This CDR3 region has 17 residues. Trimming removed 2 bases from V and 8 bases from J, with 21 bases in between. The CDR3 coding sequence is TGTGCCAGCAGTTACGGGCCGGGACTTCTCGGGTTAGGGGAGCTGTTTTTT. Amino acids: CASSYGPGLLGLGELFF.